A selection of T cell receptor beta chains follows, all from one sample in a study of T cells in localized non-small cell lung cancer. Profiled with immunoSEQ multiplex PCR; TCRdb holds only in-frame clones, not every one. The profile shows some 85,000 clones, roughly 80% of them singletons. The sample in question was PBMCs, obtained before any cancer treatment. These receptors were obtained from a man aged 40 to 70 with stage II squamous cell lung carcinoma. CDR3s include the opening cysteine and the closing phenylalanine or tryptophan. A D gene is named only where the DNA matches it firmly. Expanded clones get a size class; other rows say once, few or many, or leave the size out.

clone_size: NA
j_call: TRBJ1-2
v_call: TRBV19
d_call: NA
cdr3_aa: CASSFDRTANYGYTF
cdr3_nt: TGTGCCAGTAGTTTCGATAGGACGGCGAACTATGGCTACACCTTC

clone_size: NA
j_call: TRBJ2-6
v_call: TRBV28
d_call: NA
cdr3_aa: CASIPDTLHSGANVLTF
cdr3_nt: TGTGCCAGCATTCCGGACACCTTACACTCTGGGGCCAACGTCCTGACTTTC

clone_size: NA
j_call: TRBJ2-1
v_call: TRBV9
d_call: NA
cdr3_aa: CASSVGSYSYNEQFF
cdr3_nt: TGTGCCAGCAGCGTAGGGAGCTATTCCTACAATGAGCAGTTCTTC

clone_size: NA
j_call: TRBJ2-1
v_call: TRBV15
d_call: TRBD1
cdr3_aa: CATSRVRQGPGNEQFF
cdr3_nt: TGTGCCACCAGCAGAGTGAGACAGGGTCCAGGCAATGAGCAGTTCTTC

clone_size: few
j_call: TRBJ1-1
v_call: TRBV19
d_call: TRBD1
cdr3_aa: CASSRDRRTEAFF
cdr3_nt: TGTGCCAGTAGCCGGGACAGGCGCACTGAAGCTTTCTTT

clone_size: NA
j_call: TRBJ1-3
v_call: TRBV4-3
d_call: NA
cdr3_aa: CASSQGRASGNTIYF
cdr3_nt: TGCGCCAGCAGCCAAGGAAGAGCCTCTGGAAACACCATATATTTT

clone_size: NA
j_call: TRBJ2-7
v_call: TRBV28
d_call: NA
cdr3_aa: CASSPPIYEQYF
cdr3_nt: TGTGCCAGCAGTCCACCCATATACGAGCAGTACTTC

clone_size: NA
j_call: TRBJ1-1
v_call: TRBV19
d_call: NA
cdr3_aa: CASSIEGRGRTEAFF
cdr3_nt: TGTGCCAGTAGTATAGAGGGCAGGGGTAGGACTGAAGCTTTCTTT

clone_size: NA
j_call: TRBJ2-6
v_call: TRBV15
d_call: NA
cdr3_aa: CATSRRQTSGANVLTF
cdr3_nt: TGTGCCACCAGCAGGAGACAGACCTCTGGGGCCAACGTCCTGACTTTC

clone_size: NA
j_call: TRBJ1-4
v_call: TRBV11-2
d_call: NA
cdr3_aa: CASSSAPGATNEKLFF
cdr3_nt: TGTGCCAGCAGCTCAGCCCCGGGAGCAACTAATGAAAAACTGTTTTTT

clone_size: NA
j_call: TRBJ1-4
v_call: TRBV18
d_call: NA
cdr3_aa: CASSPRDATNEKLFF
cdr3_nt: TGTGCCAGCTCACCCCGGGACGCAACTAATGAAAAACTGTTTTTT

clone_size: few
j_call: TRBJ2-1
v_call: TRBV7-9
d_call: NA
cdr3_aa: CASSLGGYRRSSYNEQFF
cdr3_nt: TGTGCCAGCAGCTTAGGGGGATACAGGAGAAGCTCCTACAATGAGCAGTTCTTC

clone_size: NA
j_call: TRBJ2-3
v_call: TRBV9
d_call: TRBD2
cdr3_aa: CASSVGGGDTQYF
cdr3_nt: TGTGCCAGCAGCGTTGGGGGAGGGGATACGCAGTATTTT

clone_size: NA
j_call: TRBJ2-1
v_call: TRBV9
d_call: TRBD2
cdr3_aa: CASSVSSGKNEQFF
cdr3_nt: TGTGCCAGCAGCGTCTCTAGCGGGAAAAATGAGCAGTTCTTC

clone_size: NA
j_call: TRBJ2-1
v_call: TRBV11-2
d_call: NA
cdr3_aa: CASSLGAYNEQFF
cdr3_nt: TGTGCCAGCAGCTTAGGTGCCTACAATGAGCAGTTCTTC

clone_size: NA
j_call: TRBJ2-1
v_call: TRBV5-6
d_call: TRBD1
cdr3_aa: CASSSDQGAFYNEQFF
cdr3_nt: TGTGCCAGCAGCTCGGACCAGGGGGCTTTCTACAATGAGCAGTTCTTC

clone_size: NA
j_call: TRBJ1-5
v_call: TRBV5-8
d_call: NA
cdr3_aa: CASSFRTGSNQPQHF
cdr3_nt: TGTGCCAGCAGCTTTAGGACCGGTAGCAATCAGCCCCAGCATTTT

clone_size: NA
j_call: TRBJ2-7
v_call: TRBV5-5
d_call: NA
cdr3_aa: CASSPHSSDESYEQYF
cdr3_nt: TGTGCCAGCAGCCCGCACTCTAGCGACGAGTCCTACGAGCAGTACTTC

clone_size: NA
j_call: TRBJ2-3
v_call: TRBV29-1
d_call: TRBD2
cdr3_aa: CSVGVAGGMNTQYF
cdr3_nt: TGCAGCGTTGGGGTAGCGGGAGGGATGAATACGCAGTATTTT

clone_size: NA
j_call: TRBJ1-2
v_call: TRBV30
d_call: NA
cdr3_aa: CAWSTYWSGTGGSYGYTF
cdr3_nt: TGTGCCTGGAGTACCTATTGGTCGGGGACTGGGGGGTCCTATGGCTACACCTTC

clone_size: NA
j_call: TRBJ1-6
v_call: TRBV5-1
d_call: NA
cdr3_aa: CASSQGPGHLPSSYNSPLHF
cdr3_nt: TGCGCCAGCAGCCAAGGCCCGGGACACCTGCCGAGCTCCTATAATTCACCCCTCCACTTT

clone_size: few
j_call: TRBJ1-6
v_call: TRBV6-1
d_call: NA
cdr3_aa: CASSERGGSPLHF
cdr3_nt: TGTGCCAGCAGTGAACGGGGCGGGTCACCCCTCCACTTT

clone_size: once
j_call: TRBJ2-2
v_call: TRBV19
d_call: NA
cdr3_aa: CASSIDVGELFF
cdr3_nt: TGTGCCAGTAGTATCGATGTAGGGGAGCTGTTTTTT

clone_size: NA
j_call: TRBJ2-2
v_call: TRBV4-2
d_call: NA
cdr3_aa: CASSQDRRDLDTGELFF
cdr3_nt: TGTGCCAGCAGCCAAGATCGGAGGGATTTAGACACCGGGGAGCTGTTTTTT

clone_size: few
j_call: TRBJ1-4
v_call: TRBV6-5
d_call: NA
cdr3_aa: CASRPPRSGKLFF
cdr3_nt: TGTGCCAGCCGACCTCCTCGCTCTGGAAAACTGTTTTTT